Listed below are T cell receptor beta chains from one sample, sequenced in a study of memory CD4+ T cells and cytomegalovirus serostatus. The protocol was immunoSEQ multiplex PCR, while the TCRdb copy is restricted to in-frame clones and leaves out a portion. The repertoire holds fewer than 35,000 clones, with about 80% as singletons. Sequenced material: memory CD4+ T cells from blood. The receptors derive from an adult in good health and CMV-seronegative. CDR3s include the opening cysteine and the closing phenylalanine or tryptophan. A D gene is named only where the DNA matches it firmly. Where a row states a size, it is once, few, many or the class of an expanded clone; other rows omit it.

v_gene: TRBV19; abundance: NA; d_gene: NA; j_gene: TRBJ1-2; CDR3nt: TGTGCCAGTAGCTCAATGGGGGGAACGGGCTACACCTTC; CDR3aa: CASSSMGGTGYTF
v_gene: TRBV5-1; abundance: NA; d_gene: TRBD2; j_gene: TRBJ2-3; CDR3nt: TGCGCCAGCAGCCCAGGACTAGCGGGGGGGCCCACAGATACGCAGTATTTT; CDR3aa: CASSPGLAGGPTDTQYF
v_gene: TRBV6-5; abundance: few; d_gene: TRBD1; j_gene: TRBJ2-7; CDR3nt: TGTGCCAGCAGTGCAGACAGGGTCTCCTACGAGCAGTACTTC; CDR3aa: CASSADRVSYEQYF
v_gene: TRBV9; abundance: NA; d_gene: NA; j_gene: TRBJ1-1; CDR3nt: TGTGCCAGCAGCGTAGGACAAGGGTTGGTGAACACTGAAGCTTTCTTT; CDR3aa: CASSVGQGLVNTEAFF
v_gene: TRBV13; abundance: NA; d_gene: NA; j_gene: TRBJ1-1; CDR3nt: TGTGCCAGCAGCTTAGATCCGCGGACTGAAGCTTTCTTT; CDR3aa: CASSLDPRTEAFF
v_gene: TRBV6-1; abundance: NA; d_gene: NA; j_gene: TRBJ1-4; CDR3nt: TGTGCCAGCAGCCCTCAGGCGGTTCTGCTGTTTTTT; CDR3aa: CASSPQAVLLFF
v_gene: TRBV7-9; abundance: once; d_gene: NA; j_gene: TRBJ2-5; CDR3nt: TGTGCCAGCACGAGGCCAGGGACGGCCCAAGAGACCCAGTACTTC; CDR3aa: CASTRPGTAQETQYF
v_gene: TRBV25-1; abundance: once; d_gene: NA; j_gene: TRBJ2-1; CDR3nt: TGTGCCAGCAGTGGACGGCTGAGCTCCTACAATGAGCAGTTCTTC; CDR3aa: CASSGRLSSYNEQFF
v_gene: TRBV5-6; abundance: NA; d_gene: NA; j_gene: TRBJ1-1; CDR3nt: TGTGCCAGCGGGCTCATAGGGGGTTTGAACACTGAAGCTTTCTTT; CDR3aa: CASGLIGGLNTEAFF
v_gene: TRBV25-1; abundance: NA; d_gene: NA; j_gene: TRBJ2-3; CDR3nt: TGTGCCAGCAGTCTGGGGGCCGGGGCAGATACGCAGTATTTT; CDR3aa: CASSLGAGADTQYF
v_gene: TRBV6-1; abundance: NA; d_gene: TRBD2; j_gene: TRBJ2-2; CDR3nt: TGTGCCAGCAGACCGACTAGCGGGGGAGCCGGGGAGCTGTTTTTT; CDR3aa: CASRPTSGGAGELFF
v_gene: TRBV5-6; abundance: NA; d_gene: NA; j_gene: TRBJ2-7; CDR3nt: TGTGCCAGCAGCTTGGGGAGGGGGTTCTACGAGCAGTACTTC; CDR3aa: CASSLGRGFYEQYF
v_gene: TRBV29-1; abundance: NA; d_gene: TRBD1; j_gene: TRBJ1-1; CDR3nt: TGCAGCGTTGAACCCCCCAGGGGGCTGTCTGAAGCTTTCTTT; CDR3aa: CSVEPPRGLSEAFF
v_gene: TRBV5-4; abundance: NA; d_gene: NA; j_gene: TRBJ1-2; CDR3nt: TGTGCCAGCAGCTCAGGGATTACTAACTATGGCTACACCTTC; CDR3aa: CASSSGITNYGYTF
v_gene: TRBV6-4; abundance: NA; d_gene: NA; j_gene: TRBJ1-4; CDR3nt: TGTGCCAGCAGTGACTCGGTAGGAAAACTGTTTTTT; CDR3aa: CASSDSVGKLFF
v_gene: TRBV6-5; abundance: NA; d_gene: TRBD1; j_gene: TRBJ1-1; CDR3nt: TGTGCCAGCAGAAAAACAGGGGCCCGGGAAGCTTTCTTT; CDR3aa: CASRKTGAREAFF
v_gene: TRBV15; abundance: NA; d_gene: TRBD1; j_gene: TRBJ2-7; CDR3nt: TGTGCCACCAGCAGAACCCCGGGACAGGGGGTGGGTGAGCAGTACTTC; CDR3aa: CATSRTPGQGVGEQYF